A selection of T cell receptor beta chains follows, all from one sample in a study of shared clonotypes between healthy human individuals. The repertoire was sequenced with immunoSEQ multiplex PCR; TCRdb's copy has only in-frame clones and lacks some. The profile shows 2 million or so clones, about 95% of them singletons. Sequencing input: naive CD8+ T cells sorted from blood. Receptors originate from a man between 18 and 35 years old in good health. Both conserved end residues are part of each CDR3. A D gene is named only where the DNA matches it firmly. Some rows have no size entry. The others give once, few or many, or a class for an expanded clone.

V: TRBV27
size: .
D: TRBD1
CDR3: CASSLSVGQNYEQYF

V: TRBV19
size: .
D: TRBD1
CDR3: CASVDRGSTEAFF

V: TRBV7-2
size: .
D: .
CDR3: CASSLAMVTPYEQYF

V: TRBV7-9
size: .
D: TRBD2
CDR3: CASSLVSVPAGALTQYF

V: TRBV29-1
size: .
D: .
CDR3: CSVEDQGQAFF

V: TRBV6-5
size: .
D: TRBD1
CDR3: CASSFGQGPSSYEQYF

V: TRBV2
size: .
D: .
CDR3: CASSELRGNTEAFF

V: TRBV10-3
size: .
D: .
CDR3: CASGEVGYGYTF

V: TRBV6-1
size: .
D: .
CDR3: CASLSQVNYEQYF

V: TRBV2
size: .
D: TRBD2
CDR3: CASSEDWRGGPDEQFF

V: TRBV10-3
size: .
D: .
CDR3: CAISESPETNYGYTF

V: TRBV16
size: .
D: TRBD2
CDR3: CASSQGTSGSGEQYF

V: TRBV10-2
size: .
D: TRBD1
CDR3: CASSEWDRGNEQYF

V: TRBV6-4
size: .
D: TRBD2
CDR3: CASRDRLAEPYEQYF

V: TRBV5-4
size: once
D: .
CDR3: CASSGLSAGPNEQYF

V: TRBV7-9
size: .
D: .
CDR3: CASSPLEGWYEQYF

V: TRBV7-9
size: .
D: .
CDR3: CASSQGPTEAQYF

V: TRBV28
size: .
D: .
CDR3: CASSFRKGRSSGNTIYF

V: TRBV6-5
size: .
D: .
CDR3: CASSYGRGGSDYGYTF

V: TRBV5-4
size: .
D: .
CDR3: CASSLGQVTDTQYF

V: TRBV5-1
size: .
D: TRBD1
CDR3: CASSGGQGGTPNTEAFF

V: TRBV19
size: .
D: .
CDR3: CASGSSSTTEAFF

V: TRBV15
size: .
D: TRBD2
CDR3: CASTSGYNEQFF

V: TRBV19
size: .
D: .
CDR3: CASTKGENTEAFF

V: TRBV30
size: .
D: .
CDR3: CAWSGIGGAGEKLFF

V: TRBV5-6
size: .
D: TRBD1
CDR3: CASSPSGQVQETQYF

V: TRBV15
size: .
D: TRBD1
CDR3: CATSNGQGGYEQYF

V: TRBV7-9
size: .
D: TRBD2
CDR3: CASSPTSGGATEQFF

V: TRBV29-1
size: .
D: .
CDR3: CSVWGRGTGELFF

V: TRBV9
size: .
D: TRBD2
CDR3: CASSVGLANEQYF

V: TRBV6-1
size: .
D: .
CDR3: CASSGDSPHEQYF

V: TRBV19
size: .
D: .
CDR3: CASSLTGPEQFF

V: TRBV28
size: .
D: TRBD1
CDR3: CASSSDREEMNTEAFF

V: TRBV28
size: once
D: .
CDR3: CASSLAGVSTDTQYF

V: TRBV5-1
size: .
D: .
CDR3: CASSLGMNTEAFF

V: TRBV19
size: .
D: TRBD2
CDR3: CASSHQAGGPNNEQFF

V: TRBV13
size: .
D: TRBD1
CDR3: CASSLDRGNYGYTF

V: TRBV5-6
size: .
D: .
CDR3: CASREQGDPNEQYF

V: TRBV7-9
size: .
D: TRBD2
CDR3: CASSFLEAGGQETQYF

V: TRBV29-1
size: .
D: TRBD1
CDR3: CSVNIRDRGYEQYF

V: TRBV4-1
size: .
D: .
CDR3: CASSQYLVDTQYF

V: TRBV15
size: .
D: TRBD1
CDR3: CATSRDRLSGNTIYF

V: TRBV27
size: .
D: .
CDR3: CASSLYRTDPGELFF

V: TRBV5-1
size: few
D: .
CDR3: CASSLSSYNEQFF

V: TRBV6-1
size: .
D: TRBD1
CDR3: CASSTGGDEQYF

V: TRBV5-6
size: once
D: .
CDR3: CASSPPQGRNTEAFF